This TCR beta chain is drawn from a study of T cells in Graves' hyperthyroidism and ophthalmopathy. Regarding the study as a whole: Onset of ophthalmopathy came a median roughly 6.9 months after the model predicted it.

This clonotype occurred a few times. Its antigen is currently unknown. The authors took PBMCs from 10 ml fresh peripheral blood. Template material for amplifying TCR beta CDR3 regions consisted of RNA transcripts. Using the HTBI primer set, a first-round RT-PCR was run on the TCR CDR3. TCRdb reprocessed the multiplex PCR reads with MiXCR, giving one entry per CDR3 protein. Of roughly 700,000 distinct CDR3 sequences listed, 11% to 15% were seen once; the top ten hold more than 8.5%. V shed 5 bases and J 5 bases; nucleotides not matched to a gene: 7. The germline gives CDR1 KGHDR, CDR2 SFDVKD. The CDR3 is made up of 15 amino acids.

Source material: blood. The origin of this receptor is a young woman with Graves' hyperthyroidism. V is TRBV24-1 and J is TRBJ2-3, with TRBD2 identical over 9 bases. CDR3 in DNA: TGTGCCACCAGTGCTGTAGCGGGAGTTCGAGATACGCAGTATTTT. Its protein is CATSAVAGVRDTQYF.